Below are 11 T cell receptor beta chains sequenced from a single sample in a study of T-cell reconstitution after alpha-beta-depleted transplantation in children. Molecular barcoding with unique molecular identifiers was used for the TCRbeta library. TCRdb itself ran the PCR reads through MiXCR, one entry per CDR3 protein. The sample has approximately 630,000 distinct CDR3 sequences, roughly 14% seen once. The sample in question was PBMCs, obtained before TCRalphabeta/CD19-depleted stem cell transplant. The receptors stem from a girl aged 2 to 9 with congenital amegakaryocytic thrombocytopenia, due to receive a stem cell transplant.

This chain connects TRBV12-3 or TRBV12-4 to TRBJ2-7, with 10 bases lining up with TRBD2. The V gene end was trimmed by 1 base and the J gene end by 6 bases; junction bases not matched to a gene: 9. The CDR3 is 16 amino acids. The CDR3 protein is CASSLGGLALAGEQYF. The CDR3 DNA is TGTGCCAGCAGTTTAGGGGGACTAGCGCTAGCGGGCGAGCAGTACTTC.

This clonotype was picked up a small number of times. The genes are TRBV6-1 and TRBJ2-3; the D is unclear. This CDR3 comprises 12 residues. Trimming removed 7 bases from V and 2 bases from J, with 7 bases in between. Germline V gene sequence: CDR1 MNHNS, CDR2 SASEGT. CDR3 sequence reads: CASKAFTDTQYF. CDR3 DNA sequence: TGTGCCAGCAAGGCTTTCACAGATACGCAGTATTTT.

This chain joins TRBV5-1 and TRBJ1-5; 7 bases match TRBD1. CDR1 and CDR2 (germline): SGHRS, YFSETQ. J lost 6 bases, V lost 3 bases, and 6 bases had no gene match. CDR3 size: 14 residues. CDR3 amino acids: CASSSTGLGQPQHF. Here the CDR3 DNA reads TGCGCCAGCAGCTCGACAGGGCTGGGTCAGCCCCAGCATTTT.

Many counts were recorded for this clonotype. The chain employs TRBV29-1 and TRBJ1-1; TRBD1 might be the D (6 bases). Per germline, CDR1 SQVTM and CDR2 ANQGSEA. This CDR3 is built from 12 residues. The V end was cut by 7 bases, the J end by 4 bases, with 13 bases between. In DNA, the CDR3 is TGCAGCGAGCGGACAGTCGGCACTGAAGCTTTCTTT. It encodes CSERTVGTEAFF.

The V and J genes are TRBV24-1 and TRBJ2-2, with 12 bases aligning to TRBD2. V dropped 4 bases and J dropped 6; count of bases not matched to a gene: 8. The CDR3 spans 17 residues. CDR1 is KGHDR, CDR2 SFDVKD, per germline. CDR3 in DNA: TGTGCCACCAGTGACGCGACTAGCGGGAGTGGCGCCGGGGAGCTGTTTTTT. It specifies CATSDATSGSGAGELFF.

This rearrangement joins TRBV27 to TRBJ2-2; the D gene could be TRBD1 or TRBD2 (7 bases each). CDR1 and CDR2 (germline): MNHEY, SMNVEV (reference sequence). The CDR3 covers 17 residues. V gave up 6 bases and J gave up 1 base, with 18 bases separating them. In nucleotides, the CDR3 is TGTGCCAGCAGGAGGGGAGGGGGCGTAGGGAACACCGGGGAGCTGTTTTTT. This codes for CASRRGGGVGNTGELFF.

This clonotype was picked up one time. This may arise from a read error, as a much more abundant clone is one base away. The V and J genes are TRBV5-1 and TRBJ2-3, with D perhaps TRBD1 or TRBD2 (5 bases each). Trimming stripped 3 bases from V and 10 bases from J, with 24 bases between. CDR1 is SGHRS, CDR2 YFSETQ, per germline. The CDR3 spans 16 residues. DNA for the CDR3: TGCGCCAGCAGCTCCACGCCGGGGCAGGGCAAGAATGCGCAGTATTTT. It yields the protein CASSSTPGQGKNAQYF.

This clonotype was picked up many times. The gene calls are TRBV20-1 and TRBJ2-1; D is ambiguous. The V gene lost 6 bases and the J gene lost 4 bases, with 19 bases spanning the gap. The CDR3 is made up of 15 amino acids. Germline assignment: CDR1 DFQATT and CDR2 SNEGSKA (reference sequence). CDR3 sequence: CSASETAGFYNEQFF. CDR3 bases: TGCAGTGCGAGTGAGACTGCTGGGTTTTACAATGAGCAGTTCTTC.

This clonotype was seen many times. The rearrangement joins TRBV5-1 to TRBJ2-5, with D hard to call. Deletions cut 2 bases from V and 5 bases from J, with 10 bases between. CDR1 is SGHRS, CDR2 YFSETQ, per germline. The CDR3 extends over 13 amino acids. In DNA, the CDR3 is TGCGCCAGCAGCTTTCGAATTGGGGAGACCCAGTACTTC. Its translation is CASSFRIGETQYF.

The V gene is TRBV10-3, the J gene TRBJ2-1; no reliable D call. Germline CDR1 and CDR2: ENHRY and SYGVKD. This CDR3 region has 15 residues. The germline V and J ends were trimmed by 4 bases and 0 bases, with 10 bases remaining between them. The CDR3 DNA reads TGTGCCATCAGTGGCGGTGTTATCTCCTACAATGAGCAGTTCTTC. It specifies CAISGGVISYNEQFF.

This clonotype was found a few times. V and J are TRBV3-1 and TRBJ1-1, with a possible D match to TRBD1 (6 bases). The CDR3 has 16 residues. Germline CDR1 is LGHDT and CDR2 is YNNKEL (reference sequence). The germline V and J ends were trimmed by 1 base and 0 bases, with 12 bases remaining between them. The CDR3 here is CASSQGAGAMNTEAFF. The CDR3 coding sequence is TGTGCCAGCAGCCAAGGGGCAGGGGCGATGAACACTGAAGCTTTCTTT.